The present T cell receptor (beta chain) was sequenced within a study of a mutant IDH1 vaccine in newly diagnosed glioma. Study context: Patients had received radiotherapy, temozolomide, or both previously, most receiving both.

Of note for this clone: Its antigen remains unknown.

The table came from immunoSEQ multiplex PCR; TCRdb's copy has only in-frame clones and leaves some out. The sample shows about 44,000 clones, under 95% of them seen only once. Time point given: week 23, last vaccination. A single vaccine dose contained 300 ug of mutant IDH1 20-mer peptide, and topical imiquimod was used with it. Donors' newly diagnosed IDH1-mutant WHO grade 3 or 4 astrocytomas lacked nuclear ATRX. This CDR3 is 14 amino acids long. V lost 2 bases to trimming and J lost 8 bases; unmatched junction nucleotides: 7. The V gene's germline CDR1 is KGHSH and CDR2 LQKENI. This sequence was found in a man between 45 and 60 years old with glioma. This chain links TRBV18 with TRBJ2-3, with 7 bases identical to TRBD1. This specimen was PBMCs, taken from a glioma patient whose treatment included an IDH1 peptide vaccine. In DNA, the CDR3 is TGTGCCAGCTCACCAACACAAAGACAGGGTACGCAGTATTTT. Amino acid sequence: CASSPTQRQGTQYF.